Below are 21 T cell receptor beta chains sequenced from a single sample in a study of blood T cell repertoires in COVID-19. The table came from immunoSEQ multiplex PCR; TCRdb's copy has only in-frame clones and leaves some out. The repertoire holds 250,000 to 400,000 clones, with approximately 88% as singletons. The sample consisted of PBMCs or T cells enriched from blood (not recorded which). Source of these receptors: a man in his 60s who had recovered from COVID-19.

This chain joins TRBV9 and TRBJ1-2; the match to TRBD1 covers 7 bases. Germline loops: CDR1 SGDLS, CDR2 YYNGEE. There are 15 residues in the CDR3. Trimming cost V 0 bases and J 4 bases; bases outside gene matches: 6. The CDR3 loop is CASSVATTGTYGYTF. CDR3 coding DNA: TGTGCCAGCAGCGTAGCTACGACAGGGACCTATGGCTACACCTTC.

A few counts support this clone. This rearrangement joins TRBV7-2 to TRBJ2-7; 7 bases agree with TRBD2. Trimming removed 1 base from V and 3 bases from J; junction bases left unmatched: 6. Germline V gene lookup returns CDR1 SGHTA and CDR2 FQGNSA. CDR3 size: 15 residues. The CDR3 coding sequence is TGTGCCAGCAGCTTAGGGCGCGGGAGTATCTACGAGCAGTACTTC. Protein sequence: CASSLGRGSIYEQYF.

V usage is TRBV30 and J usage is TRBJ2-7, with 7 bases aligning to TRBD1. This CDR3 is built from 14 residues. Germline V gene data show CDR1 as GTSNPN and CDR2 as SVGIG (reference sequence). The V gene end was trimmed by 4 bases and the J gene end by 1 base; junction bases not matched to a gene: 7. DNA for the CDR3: TGTGCCTGGAAGGAGACAGGGCTATCCTACGAGCAGTACTTC. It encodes CAWKETGLSYEQYF.

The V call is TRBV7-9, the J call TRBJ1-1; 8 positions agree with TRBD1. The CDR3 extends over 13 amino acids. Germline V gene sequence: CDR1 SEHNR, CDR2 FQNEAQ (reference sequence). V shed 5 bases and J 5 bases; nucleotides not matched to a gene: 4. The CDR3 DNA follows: TGTGCCAGCAGCGAGGGGACAGGAACTGAAGCTTTCTTT. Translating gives CASSEGTGTEAFF.

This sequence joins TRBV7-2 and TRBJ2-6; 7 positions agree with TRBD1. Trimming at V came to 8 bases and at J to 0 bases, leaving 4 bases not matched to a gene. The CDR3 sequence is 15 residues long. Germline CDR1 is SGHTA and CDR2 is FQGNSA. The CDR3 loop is CASGRDSSGANVLTF. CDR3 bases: TGTGCCAGCGGAAGGGACAGCTCTGGGGCCAACGTCCTGACTTTC.

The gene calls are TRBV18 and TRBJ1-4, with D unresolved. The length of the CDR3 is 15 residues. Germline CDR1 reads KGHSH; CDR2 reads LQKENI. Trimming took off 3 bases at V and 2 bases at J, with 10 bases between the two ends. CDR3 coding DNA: TGTGCCAGCTCACCCCGACAACAGACTAATGAAAAACTGTTTTTT. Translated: CASSPRQQTNEKLFF.

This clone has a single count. In DNA, the CDR3 is TGTGCCACCCAAAGACAGGGGGTGAACAATGAGCAGTTCTTC. Its translation: CATQRQGVNNEQFF. The chain carries TRBV24-1 and TRBJ2-1; 9 bases are a match to TRBD1. The CDR3 totals 14 residues. V trimming: 9 bases; J trimming: 5 bases; junction bases outside the gene matches: 7. The V gene's germline CDR1 is KGHDR and CDR2 SFDVKD.

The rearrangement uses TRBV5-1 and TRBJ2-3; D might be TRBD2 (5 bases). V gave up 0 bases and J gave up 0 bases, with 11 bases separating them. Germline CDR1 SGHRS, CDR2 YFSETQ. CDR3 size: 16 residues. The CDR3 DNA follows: TGCGCCAGCAGCTTGGAAGCGGAGATTAGCACAGATACGCAGTATTTT. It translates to CASSLEAEISTDTQYF. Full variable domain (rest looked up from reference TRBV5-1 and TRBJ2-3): KAGVTQTPRYLIKTRGQQVTLSCSPISGHRSVSWYQQTPGQGLQFLFEYFSETQRNKGNFPGRFSGRQFSNSRSEMNVSTLELGDSALYLCASSLEAEISTDTQYFGPGTRLTVL.

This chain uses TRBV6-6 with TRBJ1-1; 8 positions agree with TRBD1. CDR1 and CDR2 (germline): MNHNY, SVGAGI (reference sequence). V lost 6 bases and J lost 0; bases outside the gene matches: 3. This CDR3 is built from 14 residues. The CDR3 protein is CASRSGGLNTEAFF. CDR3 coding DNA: TGTGCCAGCAGGTCAGGGGGCTTGAACACTGAAGCTTTCTTT.

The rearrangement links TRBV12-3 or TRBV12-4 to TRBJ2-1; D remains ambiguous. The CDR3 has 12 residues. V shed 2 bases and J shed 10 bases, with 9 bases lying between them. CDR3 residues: CASSLSLTEQFF. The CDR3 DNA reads TGTGCCAGCAGTTTAAGTCTAACCGAGCAGTTCTTC.

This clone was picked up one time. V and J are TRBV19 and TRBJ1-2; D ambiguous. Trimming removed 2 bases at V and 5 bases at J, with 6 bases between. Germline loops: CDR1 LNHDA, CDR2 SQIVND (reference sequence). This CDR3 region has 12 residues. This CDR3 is CASSIQAYGYTF. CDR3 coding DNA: TGTGCCAGTAGTATACAAGCTTATGGCTACACCTTC.

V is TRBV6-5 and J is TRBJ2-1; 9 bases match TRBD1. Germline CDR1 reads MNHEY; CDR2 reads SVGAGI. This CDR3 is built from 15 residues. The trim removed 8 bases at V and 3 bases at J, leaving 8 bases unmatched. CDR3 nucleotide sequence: TGTGCCAGCCTTTCGGGACAGGGCTTCTACAATGAGCAGTTCTTC. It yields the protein CASLSGQGFYNEQFF.

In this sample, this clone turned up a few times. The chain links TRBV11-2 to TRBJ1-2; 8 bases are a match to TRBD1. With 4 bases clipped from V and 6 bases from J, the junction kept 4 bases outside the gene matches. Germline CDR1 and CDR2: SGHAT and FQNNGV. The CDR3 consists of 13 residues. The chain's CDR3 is CASSSGQGNGYTF. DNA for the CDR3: TGTGCCAGCAGCTCCGGACAGGGTAATGGCTACACCTTC.

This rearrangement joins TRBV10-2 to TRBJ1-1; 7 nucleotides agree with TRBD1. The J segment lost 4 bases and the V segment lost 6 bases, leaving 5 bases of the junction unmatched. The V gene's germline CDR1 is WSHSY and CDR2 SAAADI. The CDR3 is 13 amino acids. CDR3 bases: TGCGCCAGCAGCGGACAGGACGGCACTGAAGCTTTCTTT. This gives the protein CASSGQDGTEAFF.

Here the CDR3 DNA reads TGCGCCAGCAGGGCTAGCGGGAGTCGGGATGAGCAGTTCTTC. Protein sequence: CASRASGSRDEQFF. The chain combines TRBV10-1 with TRBJ2-1; TRBD2 agrees at 10 bases. Germline CDR1 WNHNN, CDR2 SYGVQD (reference sequence). V shed 6 bases and J 8 bases; nucleotides not matched to a gene: 7. The CDR3 consists of 14 residues.

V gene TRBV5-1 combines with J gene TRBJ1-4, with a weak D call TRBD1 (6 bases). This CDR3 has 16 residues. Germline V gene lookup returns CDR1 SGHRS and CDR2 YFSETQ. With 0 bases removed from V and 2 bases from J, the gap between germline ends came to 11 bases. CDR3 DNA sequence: TGCGCCAGCAGCTTGGTAGGGGGGGCCACTAATGAAAAACTGTTTTTT. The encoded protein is CASSLVGGATNEKLFF.

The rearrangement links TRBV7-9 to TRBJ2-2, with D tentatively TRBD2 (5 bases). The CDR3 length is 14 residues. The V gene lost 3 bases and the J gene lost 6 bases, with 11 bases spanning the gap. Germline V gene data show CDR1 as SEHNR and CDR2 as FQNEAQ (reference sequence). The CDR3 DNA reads TGTGCCAGCAGCTTTTTGTGGGAGTCCGGGGAGCTGTTTTTT. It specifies CASSFLWESGELFF.

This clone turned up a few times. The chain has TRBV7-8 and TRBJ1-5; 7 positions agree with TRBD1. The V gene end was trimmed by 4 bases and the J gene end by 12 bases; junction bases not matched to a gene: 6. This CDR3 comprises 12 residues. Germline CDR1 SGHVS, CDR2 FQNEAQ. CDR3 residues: CASSSTGWFQHF. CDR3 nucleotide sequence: TGTGCCAGCAGCTCGACAGGGTGGTTCCAGCATTTT.

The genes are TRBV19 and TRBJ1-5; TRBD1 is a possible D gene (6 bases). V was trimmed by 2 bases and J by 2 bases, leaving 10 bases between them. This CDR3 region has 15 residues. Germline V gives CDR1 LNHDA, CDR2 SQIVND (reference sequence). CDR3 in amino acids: CASSISGGRNQPQHF. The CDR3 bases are TGTGCCAGTAGTATATCGGGGGGGCGCAATCAGCCCCAGCATTTT.

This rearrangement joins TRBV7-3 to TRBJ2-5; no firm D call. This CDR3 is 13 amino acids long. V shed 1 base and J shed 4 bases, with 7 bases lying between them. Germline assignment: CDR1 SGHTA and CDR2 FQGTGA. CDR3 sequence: CASSLRVRETQYF. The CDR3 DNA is TGTGCCAGCAGCTTAAGAGTGAGAGAGACCCAGTACTTC. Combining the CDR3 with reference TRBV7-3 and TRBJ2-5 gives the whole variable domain GAGVSQTPSNKVTEKGKYVELRCDPISGHTALYWYRQSLGQGPEFLIYFQGTGAADDSGLPNDRFFAVRPEGSVSTLKIQRTERGDSAVYLCASSLRVRETQYFGPGTRLLVL.

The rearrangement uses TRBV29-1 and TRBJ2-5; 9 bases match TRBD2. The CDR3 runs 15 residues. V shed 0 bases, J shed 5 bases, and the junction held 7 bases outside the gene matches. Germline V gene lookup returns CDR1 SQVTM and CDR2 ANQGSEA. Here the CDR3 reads CSVEEGGRAAETQYF. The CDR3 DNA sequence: TGCAGCGTTGAAGAAGGCGGGAGGGCCGCTGAGACCCAGTACTTC. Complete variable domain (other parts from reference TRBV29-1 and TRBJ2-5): SAVISQKPSRDICQRGTSLTIQCQVDSQVTMMFWYRQQPGQSLTLIATANQGSEATYESGFVIDKFPISRPNLTFSTLTVSNMSPEDSSIYLCSVEEGGRAAETQYFGPGTRLLVL.